Sequencing of this T cell receptor beta chain was carried out in a study of chemoradiotherapy in HPV16-positive cancers. The CDR3 is 13 amino acids. Germline-derived CDR1 and CDR2 are SGDLS and YYNGEE. Trimming removed 4 bases at V and 2 bases at J, with 10 bases between. TCRdb keeps only in-frame clones here, not all; method: immunoSEQ multiplex PCR. This sample has some 20,000 clones, with about 80% found just once. The source is a human donor with HPV-associated anogenital cancer. The chain links TRBV9 to TRBJ2-7; unclear D gene. This material consisted of blood, taken from a patient who underwent chemoradiotherapy. CDR3 in DNA: TGTGCCAGCAGCCCCGCCGGGCCCTACGAGCAGTACTTC. Translating it yields CASSPAGPYEQYF.